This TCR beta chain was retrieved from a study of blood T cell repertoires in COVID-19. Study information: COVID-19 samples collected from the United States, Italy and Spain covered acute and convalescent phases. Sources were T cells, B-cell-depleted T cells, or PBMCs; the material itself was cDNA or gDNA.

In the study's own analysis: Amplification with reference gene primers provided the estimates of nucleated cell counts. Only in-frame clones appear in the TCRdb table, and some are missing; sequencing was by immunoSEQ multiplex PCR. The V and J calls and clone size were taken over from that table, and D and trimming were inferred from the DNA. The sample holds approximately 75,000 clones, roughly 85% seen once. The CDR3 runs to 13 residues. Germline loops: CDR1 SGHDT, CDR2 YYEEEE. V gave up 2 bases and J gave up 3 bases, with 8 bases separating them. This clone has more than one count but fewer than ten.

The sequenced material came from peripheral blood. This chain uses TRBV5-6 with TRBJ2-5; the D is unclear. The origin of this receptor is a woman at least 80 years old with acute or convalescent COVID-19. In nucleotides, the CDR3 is TGTGCCAGCAGCTTTGGCACAGAAGAGACCCAGTACTTC. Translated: CASSFGTEETQYF.